These 6 T cell receptor beta chains share one sample of origin, sequenced in a study of identical twins. MiXCR was run by TCRdb on the 5' RACE reads, yielding one entry per CDR3 protein. The data show 350,000 to 450,000 distinct CDR3 sequences, roughly 20% seen once. Sequences were obtained from naive T cells sorted from blood. These receptors all stem from a man over 45 in good health.

This clonotype was picked up a small number of times. The V call is TRBV5-1, the J call TRBJ2-6, with 9 bases that match TRBD1. Trimming took 0 bases from V and 0 from J; bases not matched to a gene: 7. CDR3 length equals 19 residues. Germline CDR1 and CDR2: SGHRS and YFSETQ. CDR3 in amino acids: CASSLGTGVFTSGANVLTF. The DNA for the CDR3 is TGCGCCAGCAGCTTGGGGACAGGGGTTTTCACCTCTGGGGCCAACGTCCTGACTTTC.

This clonotype was seen repeatedly, ten times or more. The chain is built from TRBV30 and TRBJ2-1, with D possibly being TRBD2 (5 bases). The V gene lost 2 bases and the J gene lost 8 bases, with 7 bases spanning the gap. The CDR3 has 11 residues. CDR1 is GTSNPN, CDR2 SVGIG, per germline (reference sequence). This chain's CDR3 is CAWSRRDEQFF. The CDR3 DNA follows: TGTGCCTGGAGTAGGCGGGATGAGCAGTTCTTC.

This clonotype was seen many times. J is TRBJ2-5 and V is TRBV20-1, with a tentative D call TRBD2 (5 bases). The CDR3 consists of 14 residues. Germline-derived CDR1 and CDR2 are DFQATT and SNEGSKA (reference sequence). The germline V and J ends were trimmed by 3 bases and 3 bases, with 14 bases remaining between them. Written as DNA, the CDR3 is TGCAGTGCTAGGCGAGGGCCGAGCAAAGAGACCCAGTACTTC. It encodes CSARRGPSKETQYF.

In nucleotides, the CDR3 is TGCGCCAGCAGCTTGGCGGCAGGGAGCACCGGGGAGCTGTTTTTT. Its protein product is CASSLAAGSTGELFF. The chain recombines TRBV5-1 with TRBJ2-2; the D gene could be TRBD1 or TRBD2 (5 bases each). V dropped 0 bases and J dropped 4 bases, with 10 bases sitting between them. This CDR3 has 15 residues. From germline, CDR1 is SGHRS and CDR2 YFSETQ. Variable domain in full (rest from reference TRBV5-1 and TRBJ2-2): KAGVTQTPRYLIKTRGQQVTLSCSPISGHRSVSWYQQTPGQGLQFLFEYFSETQRNKGNFPGRFSGRQFSNSRSEMNVSTLELGDSALYLCASSLAAGSTGELFFGEGSRLTVL.

This clonotype was recorded at least ten times. The V and J genes are TRBV7-9 and TRBJ2-1; TRBD1 might be the D (6 bases). The CDR3 is 12 amino acids. With 6 bases removed from V and 7 bases from J, the gap between germline ends came to 10 bases. Per germline, CDR1 SEHNR and CDR2 FQNEAQ (reference sequence). CDR3 sequence (DNA): TGTGCCAGCAGAGCCGACAGGAATGAGCAGTTCTTC. Its translation is CASRADRNEQFF.

A few counts support this clonotype. The rearrangement joins TRBV20-1 to TRBJ2-5; 8 positions match TRBD2. Trimming removed 7 bases from V and 5 bases from J; junction bases left unmatched: 9. Looked up from germline, CDR1 is DFQATT and CDR2 is SNEGSKA (reference sequence). The CDR3 spans 13 residues. As DNA, the CDR3 is TGCAGTGTCCGGACGGCGGGGGGCGAGACCCAGTACTTC. Encoded protein: CSVRTAGGETQYF.